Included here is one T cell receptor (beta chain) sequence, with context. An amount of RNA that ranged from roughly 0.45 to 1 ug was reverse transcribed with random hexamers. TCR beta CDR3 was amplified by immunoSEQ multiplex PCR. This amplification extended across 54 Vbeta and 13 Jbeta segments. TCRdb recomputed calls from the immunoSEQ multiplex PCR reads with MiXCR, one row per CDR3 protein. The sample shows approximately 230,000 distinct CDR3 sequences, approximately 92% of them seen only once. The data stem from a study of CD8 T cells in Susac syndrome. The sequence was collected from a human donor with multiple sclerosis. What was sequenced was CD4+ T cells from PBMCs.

CDR3 nucleotide sequence: TGTGCCAGCAGTTTCGGGCAAAGAGGCGGGACCCAGTACTTC. Residues: CASSFGQRGGTQYF. This chain links TRBV12-3 or TRBV12-4 with TRBJ2-5; D is undetermined. CDR3 size: 14 residues. Trimming cost V 3 bases and J 7 bases, with 15 bases left between them.